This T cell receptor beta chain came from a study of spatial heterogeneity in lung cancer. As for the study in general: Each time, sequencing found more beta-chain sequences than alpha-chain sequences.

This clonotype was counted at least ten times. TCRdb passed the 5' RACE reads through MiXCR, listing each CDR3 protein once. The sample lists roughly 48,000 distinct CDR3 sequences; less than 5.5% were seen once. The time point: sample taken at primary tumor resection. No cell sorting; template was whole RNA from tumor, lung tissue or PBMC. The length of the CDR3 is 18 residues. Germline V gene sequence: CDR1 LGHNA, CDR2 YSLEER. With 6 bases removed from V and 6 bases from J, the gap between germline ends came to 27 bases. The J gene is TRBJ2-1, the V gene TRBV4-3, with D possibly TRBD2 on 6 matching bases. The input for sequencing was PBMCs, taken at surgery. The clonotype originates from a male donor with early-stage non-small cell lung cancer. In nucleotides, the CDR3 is TGCGCCAGCAGTCCAAGGACGGCGGGATCCCGACTCCTCAATGAGCAGTTCTTC. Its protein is CASSPRTAGSRLLNEQFF.